The 22 T cell receptor beta chains given below trace back to one sample, sequenced in a study of cytomegalovirus exposure and HLA in healthy donors. The PCR ran on 60 Vbeta and 13 Jbeta primers. Sequenced by immunoSEQ multiplex PCR; TCRdb stores in-frame clones only, minus some. The table has 100,000 or so clones, 75% seen once; the top ten hold around 1.3%. The sample was PBMCs. The receptors were sampled from a man in his forties or fifties in good health and CMV-seronegative.

This clone was detected a few times. This chain uses TRBV25-1 with TRBJ1-5; maybe TRBD1 (6 bases). CDR1 MGHDK and CDR2 SYGVNS come from the germline V gene. The length of the CDR3 is 14 residues. The V end was cut by 3 bases, the J end by 7 bases, with 13 bases between. In DNA, the CDR3 is TGTGCCAGCAGTGAGCAGGGGATAGGGCAGCCCCAGCATTTT. Its translation is CASSEQGIGQPQHF.

V is TRBV6-5 and J is TRBJ2-7; 9 bases line up with TRBD1. The CDR3 contains 14 residues. Looked up from germline, CDR1 is MNHEY and CDR2 is SVGAGI. With V trimmed by 8 bases and J by 5 bases, 10 bases remained unmatched. DNA of the CDR3: TGTGCCAGCCGAACGGGACAGGGAGTCCACGAGCAGTACTTC. Translating it yields CASRTGQGVHEQYF.

The chain uses TRBV6-1 and TRBJ1-6; 7 bases fit TRBD1. CDR1 MNHNS and CDR2 SASEGT come from the germline V gene. The CDR3 is made up of 14 amino acids. V shed 6 bases, J shed 10 bases, and the junction held 9 bases outside the gene matches. CDR3 sequence: CASREYQTGSPLHF. DNA of the CDR3: TGTGCCAGCAGGGAGTATCAGACAGGGTCACCCCTCCACTTT.

The chain employs TRBV7-9 and TRBJ2-7; D possibly corresponds to TRBD2 (5 bases). Looked up from germline, CDR1 is SEHNR and CDR2 is FQNEAQ (reference sequence). V was cut by 5 bases and J by 5 bases, with 10 bases left in between. This CDR3 contains 12 residues. CDR3 residues: CASSPTGDEQYF. Written as DNA, the CDR3 is TGTGCCAGCAGCCCGACCGGGGACGAGCAGTACTTC.

The J gene is TRBJ2-5, the V gene TRBV9; 8 nucleotides line up with TRBD2. The CDR3 totals 14 residues. Germline assignment: CDR1 SGDLS and CDR2 YYNGEE. The junction had 4 bases not matched to a gene; V was cut back by 6 bases and J by 0 bases. CDR3 in DNA: TGTGCCAGCATGGGGCGGGAGGACCAAGAGACCCAGTACTTC. Protein product: CASMGREDQETQYF.

The chain couples TRBV28 to TRBJ1-2; D ambiguous. CDR1 is MDHEN and CDR2 is SYDVKM in the germline V gene. V was shortened by 3 bases and J by 1 base, with 6 bases between the two germline ends. The CDR3 sequence is 13 residues long. The CDR3 DNA follows: TGTGCCAGCAGTTTTACGGTTAACTATGGCTACACCTTC. It translates to CASSFTVNYGYTF.

In the case of this clone: An end of the junction differs from the germline gene, which may be a read error. The gene calls are TRBV7-7 and TRBJ2-5, with D possibly matching TRBD2 (7 bases). Germline loops: CDR1 SSHAT, CDR2 FNYEAQ (reference sequence). CDR3 size: 14 residues. The CDR3 DNA reads as TGTGCTAGCAGCTCGGCGGGGGCTCAAGAGACCCAGTACTTC. This translates into CASSSAGAQETQYF.

The gene calls are TRBV6-5 and TRBJ2-7; D uncertain. Per germline, CDR1 MNHEY and CDR2 SVGAGI. The CDR3 is 12 residues long. V was pared by 2 bases and J by 6 bases, with 8 bases between. The CDR3 spells CASSYPQSEQYF. CDR3 bases: TGTGCCAGCAGTTACCCGCAGTCCGAGCAGTACTTC.

This sequence joins TRBV7-9 and TRBJ2-7; 12 bases match TRBD1. The trim removed 5 bases at V and 3 bases at J, leaving 5 bases unmatched. CDR1 and CDR2 (germline): SEHNR, FQNEAQ (reference sequence). This CDR3 is built from 15 residues. CDR3 sequence (DNA): TGTGCCAGCAGCGGCGGGACAGGGGGCCGCTACGAGCAGTACTTC. Amino acid sequence: CASSGGTGGRYEQYF.

The CDR3 coding sequence is TGTGCCAGCAGCTTCGGAGGGGATGGCGAGCAGTACTTC. Translated, it gives CASSFGGDGEQYF. The V gene is TRBV7-9, the J gene TRBJ2-7, with a weak D call TRBD2 (6 bases). Trimming pared 3 bases from V and 6 bases from J, leaving 12 bases between. Germline values: CDR1 SEHNR, CDR2 FQNEAQ (reference sequence). The CDR3 runs 13 residues.

The CDR3 sequence is CASSPVRGEQYF. In nucleotides, the CDR3 is TGTGCCAGTAGTCCGGTCAGGGGCGAGCAGTACTTC. The genes are TRBV19 and TRBJ2-7; weak D call: TRBD1 (6 bases). Germline CDR1 LNHDA, CDR2 SQIVND (reference sequence). The CDR3 consists of 12 residues. The V end lost 5 bases, the J end lost 6 bases, and 11 bases lay between the germline ends.

The rearrangement uses TRBV6-6 and TRBJ2-4; 9 bases are a match to TRBD1. After removal of 7 bases from V and 8 bases from J, the junction contained 9 bases not matched to a gene. The CDR3 covers 14 residues. CDR1 is MNHNY and CDR2 is SVGAGI in the germline V gene (reference sequence). As DNA, the CDR3 is TGTGCCAGCATCCCCGGACAGGGGTTGGACATTCAGTACTTC. Translated: CASIPGQGLDIQYF.

The rearrangement joins TRBV10-2 to TRBJ1-1; 9 bases align to TRBD1. The J segment lost 7 bases and the V segment lost 6 bases, leaving 9 bases of the junction unmatched. CDR3 length: 14 amino acids. Looked up from germline, CDR1 is WSHSY and CDR2 is SAAADI. For the CDR3, the DNA is TGCGCCAGCAGACAGGGGGCAGTGAACGGTGAAGCTTTCTTT. This sequence encodes CASRQGAVNGEAFF.

This clone was detected only a few times. This chain connects TRBV7-6 to TRBJ2-1, with D possibly being TRBD2 (6 bases). V gave up 0 bases and J gave up 3 bases, with 15 bases separating them. Per germline, CDR1 SGHVS and CDR2 FNYEAQ. This CDR3 has 17 residues. The CDR3: CASSLAQGLELYNEQFF. The CDR3, as DNA: TGTGCCAGCAGCTTAGCCCAGGGACTCGAACTCTACAATGAGCAGTTCTTC.

The CDR3 sequence is CASSQGPQGDYGYTF. DNA of the CDR3: TGCGCCAGCAGCCAAGGACCCCAGGGTGACTATGGCTACACCTTC. This chain connects TRBV4-1 to TRBJ1-2; tentative D call: TRBD1 (5 bases). There are 15 residues in the CDR3. Germline lookup yields CDR1 MGHRA and CDR2 YSYEKL. The V and J ends lost 1 base and 3 bases respectively, with 12 bases between them.

The CDR3 spells CASSLRGDTQYF. CDR3 sequence (DNA): TGTGCCAGCAGCTTGAGAGGGGATACGCAGTATTTT. The rearrangement joins TRBV5-5 to TRBJ2-3; TRBD2 might be the D (5 bases). CDR3 size: 12 residues. CDR1 and CDR2 (germline): SGHKS, YYEKEE (reference sequence). Trimming stripped 1 base from V and 6 bases from J, with 6 bases between. The full variable domain, in which reference TRBV5-5 and TRBJ2-3 provide the parts outside the CDR3, is DAGVTQSPTHLIKTRGQQVTLRCSPISGHKSVSWYQQVLGQGPQFIFQYYEKEERGRGNFPDRFSARQFPNYSSELNVNALLLGDSALYLCASSLRGDTQYFGPGTRLTVL.

This rearrangement joins TRBV19 to TRBJ1-4, with TRBD1 as a possible D gene (5 bases). Germline V gene sequence: CDR1 LNHDA, CDR2 SQIVND (reference sequence). The CDR3 loop spans 15 amino acids. V lost 8 bases and J 5 bases, leaving 18 bases between the germline ends. This chain's CDR3 is CASGEWERGNEKLFF. CDR3 DNA sequence: TGTGCCAGTGGAGAATGGGAAAGGGGCAATGAAAAACTGTTTTTT.

The V gene is TRBV6-1, the J gene TRBJ2-5, with D perhaps TRBD2 (7 bases). Germline loops: CDR1 MNHNS, CDR2 SASEGT. CDR3 length: 14 amino acids. V lost 0 bases to trimming and J lost 5 bases, with 10 bases between them. CDR3 sequence reads: CASSEAGGRETQYF. CDR3 in DNA: TGTGCCAGCAGTGAAGCGGGGGGGCGGGAGACCCAGTACTTC.

This chain connects TRBV2 to TRBJ1-5; 10 nucleotides line up with TRBD1. This CDR3 spans 18 amino acids. Germline CDR1 is SNHLY and CDR2 is FYNNEI. After removal of 7 bases from V and 4 bases from J, the junction contained 16 bases not matched to a gene. In DNA form, the CDR3 reads TGTGCCAGCACCCCGATGGGACAGGGGTTCGTAGTGAATCAGCCCCAGCATTTT. Protein: CASTPMGQGFVVNQPQHF. The variable domain in full, completed from reference TRBV2 and TRBJ1-5, reads EPEVTQTPSHQVTQMGQEVILRCVPISNHLYFYWYRQILGQKVEFLVSFYNNEISEKSEIFDDQFSVERPDGSNFTLKIRSTKLEDSAMYFCASTPMGQGFVVNQPQHFGDGTRLSIL.

The V gene is TRBV7-9, the J gene TRBJ1-1, with 7 positions matching TRBD1. Germline lookup yields CDR1 SEHNR and CDR2 FQNEAQ (reference sequence). V was pared by 7 bases and J by 7 bases, with 6 bases of the junction left unmatched. The CDR3 contains 12 residues. CDR3 protein: CASNQGTVEAFF. As DNA, the CDR3 is TGTGCCAGCAACCAAGGGACAGTTGAAGCTTTCTTT.

V gene TRBV27 combines with J gene TRBJ2-2, with 8 bases fitting TRBD2. CDR3 length: 16 residues. Losses at the gene ends were 2 bases for V and 5 bases for J; bases not matched to a gene: 7. Germline V CDR1 and CDR2: MNHEY, SMNVEV (reference sequence). In nucleotides, the CDR3 is TGTGCCAGCAGTTTACAGCGGGAGAGGTGGACCGGGGAGCTGTTTTTT. Protein: CASSLQRERWTGELFF.

J is TRBJ2-7 and V is TRBV4-1; TRBD1 aligns across 9 bases. J lost 3 bases, V lost 0 bases, and 3 bases had no gene match. The CDR3 consists of 15 residues. Germline V gives CDR1 MGHRA, CDR2 YSYEKL. CDR3 amino acids: CASSQEGGQGYEQYF. The DNA of the CDR3 is TGCGCCAGCAGCCAAGAGGGGGGACAGGGCTACGAGCAGTACTTC.